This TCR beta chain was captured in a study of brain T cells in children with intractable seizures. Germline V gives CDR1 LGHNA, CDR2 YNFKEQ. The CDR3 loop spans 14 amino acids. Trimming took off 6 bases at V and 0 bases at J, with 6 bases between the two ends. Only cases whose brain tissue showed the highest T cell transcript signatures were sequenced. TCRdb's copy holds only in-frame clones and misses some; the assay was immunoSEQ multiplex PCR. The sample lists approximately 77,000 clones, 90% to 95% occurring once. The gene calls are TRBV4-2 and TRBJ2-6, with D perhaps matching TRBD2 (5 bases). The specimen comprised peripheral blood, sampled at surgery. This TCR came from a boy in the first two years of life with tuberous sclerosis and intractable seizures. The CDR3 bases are TGTGCCAGCAGTCGGGACTCTGGGGCCAACGTCCTGACTTTC. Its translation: CASSRDSGANVLTF.